The present entry profiles one TCR beta chain with its context. The data derive from a study of lymphopenia after photon versus proton radiotherapy. Clones were read by immunoSEQ multiplex PCR, and TCRdb kept only the in-frame ones, dropping some. This repertoire shows more than 45,000 clones, approximately 84% found once; its top ten account for roughly 2.1%. This CDR3 region has 14 residues. V was cut by 1 base and J by 6 bases, with 11 bases left in between. The germline V gene encodes CDR1 SGHDT and CDR2 YYEEEE. The origin of this receptor is a man in his 60s with pancreatic cancer. The gene calls are TRBV5-6 and TRBJ2-4, with D possibly being TRBD1 (6 bases). The sample here was peripheral blood, taken from a patient treated with proton-based radiotherapy. CDR3 DNA: TGTGCCAGCAGCTTGTATTCACAGGGAAACATTCAGTACTTC. Translated, it gives CASSLYSQGNIQYF. Full variable domain (outside the CDR3, taken from reference TRBV5-6 and TRBJ2-4): DAGVTQSPTHLIKTRGQQVTLRCSPKSGHDTVSWYQQALGQGPQFIFQYYEEEERQRGNFPDRFSGHQFPNYSSELNVNALLLGDSALYLCASSLYSQGNIQYFGAGTRLSVL.